This T cell receptor beta chain appears in the sequencing data of a study of control samples from healthy donors and cancer patients. The protocol was immunoSEQ multiplex PCR, while the TCRdb copy is restricted to in-frame clones and leaves out a portion. The profile shows approximately 12,000 clones, roughly 94% of them singletons. V lost 0 bases to trimming and J lost 4 bases, with 8 bases between them. The CDR3 extends over 14 amino acids. Germline loops: CDR1 SGHRS, CDR2 YFSETQ. This clone was seen once. Material for sequencing was PBMCs. The sequence derives from a man in his 70s with head and neck cancer. The chain employs TRBV5-1 and TRBJ1-5; D might be TRBD1 (5 bases). The DNA of the CDR3 is TGCGCCAGCAGCTTGGAGGCAGGGAATCAGCCCCAGCATTTT. Encoded protein: CASSLEAGNQPQHF.